The sequence of this TCR beta chain was determined in a study of early T cells in non-severe SARS-CoV-2 infection. Each CDR3 protein is one row after TCRdb ran MiXCR on the 5' RACE reads. The table records around 83,000 distinct CDR3 sequences, 8% to 13% of them present only once. This CDR3 is built from 13 residues. Germline CDR1 reads SNHLY; CDR2 reads FYNNEI. J lost 1 base, V lost 7 bases, and 2 bases had no gene match. The sequences come from whole blood, collected at baseline. The rearrangement joins TRBV2 to TRBJ2-5, with 8 bases lining up with TRBD2. This TCR was sampled from an adult who was a healthcare worker with PCR-confirmed SARS-CoV-2 infection or an uninfected control (not recorded which). The CDR3 DNA sequence: TGTGCCAGCATCGGGGGGGCCCAAGAGACCCAGTACTTC. Translation gives CASIGGAQETQYF.